This T cell receptor (beta chain) originates from a study of T cell repertoires in cytomegalovirus infection. A single record per CDR3 protein comes from TCRdb applying MiXCR to the reads. The repertoire consists of more than 250,000 distinct CDR3 sequences, with about 25% occurring once and the leading ten covering about 14%. From germline, CDR1 is MNHEY and CDR2 SVGEGT. The CDR3 totals 15 residues. V lost 2 bases and J 0 bases, leaving 5 bases between the germline ends. In regard to this clonotype: Its specificity is unknown.

Notes on the study in general: CMV-specific HLA-C-restricted TCR beta clonotypes dominated the ex vivo response.

This clonotype originated in a human donor in good health (CMV status not recorded). Some clones in this sample may be carry-over from other donors' samples. V and J are TRBV6-2 or TRBV6-3 and TRBJ2-6; D perhaps matches TRBD2 (5 bases). The sample here was cultured PBMCs, taken from culture after CMV antigen stimulation. The chain's CDR3 is CASSYGGSGANVLTF. CDR3 in DNA: TGTGCCAGCAGTTACGGAGGCTCTGGGGCCAACGTCCTGACTTTC.